The 9 T cell receptor beta chains below all came from one sample that was sequenced in a study of CD8 T cells in Susac syndrome. RNA totalling about 0.45 to 1 ug underwent reverse transcription with random hexamers. Using its own MiXCR run on the immunoSEQ multiplex PCR reads, TCRdb lists one record per CDR3 protein. The table includes about 200,000 distinct CDR3 sequences, around 90% detected once. Sequenced: CD4+ T cells from PBMCs. All receptors derive from a human donor with Susac syndrome.

J is TRBJ1-4 and V is TRBV19; D remains unclear. This CDR3 spans 12 amino acids. V was clipped by 5 bases and J by 8 bases, with 9 bases between them. Germline V gene sequence: CDR1 LNHDA, CDR2 SQIVND (reference sequence). CDR3: CASSGQTEKLFF. The DNA of the CDR3 is TGTGCCAGTAGTGGGCAGACGGAAAAACTGTTTTTT.

As concerns this clonotype: Likely a read error: the CDR3 ends without its conserved phenylalanine or tryptophan. It is unclear where the CDR3 begins or ends on the DNA, so no DNA is shown, and the CDR3 is as TCRdb lists it. The CDR3 loop reads CASSFSPLPSIL. This chain uses TRBV7-2 with TRBJ2-5; no DNA check was done on the table's D call, TRBD1. With termini counted, the CDR3 has 12 amino acids. CDR1 is SGHTA, CDR2 FQGNSA, per germline.

V is TRBV20-1 and J is TRBJ1-4; 8 bases are a match to TRBD1. The V gene's germline CDR1 is DFQATT and CDR2 SNEGSKA (reference sequence). The CDR3 spans 16 residues. V lost 1 base, J lost 8 bases, and 12 bases stayed unmatched. The CDR3, as DNA: TGCAGTGCTAGAGGTGGACAGGGTTCCTTTAGAGAAAAACTGTTTTTT. Its translation is CSARGGQGSFREKLFF.

This clonotype occurred once. V usage is TRBV6-2 or TRBV6-3 and J usage is TRBJ1-2; D is uncertain. The CDR3 runs 13 residues. V was clipped by 5 bases and J by 4 bases, with 11 bases between them. In germline, CDR1 is MNHEY, CDR2 SVGEGT. The CDR3 sequence is CASSNPPAYGYTF. In DNA form, the CDR3 reads TGTGCCAGCAGTAACCCACCGGCCTATGGCTACACCTTC.

J is TRBJ2-2 and V is TRBV20-1; 10 bases align to TRBD2. Looked up from germline, CDR1 is DFQATT and CDR2 is SNEGSKA (reference sequence). V shed 6 bases, J shed 4 bases, and the junction held 5 bases outside the gene matches. The CDR3 runs to 14 residues. The CDR3 spells CSATSGALTGELFF. DNA for the CDR3: TGCAGTGCAACTAGCGGGGCCCTCACCGGGGAGCTGTTTTTT.

The chain carries TRBV11-2 and TRBJ1-6, with 9 bases fitting TRBD1. V lost 3 bases to trimming and J lost 11 bases; unmatched junction nucleotides: 8. CDR1 and CDR2 (germline): SGHAT, FQNNGV. CDR3 length: 15 amino acids. In DNA form, the CDR3 reads TGTGCCAGCAGCTTGGGGACAGGGCTTTTTCCACCCCTCCACTTT. Translation: CASSLGTGLFPPLHF.

This sequence joins TRBV5-6 and TRBJ1-2; 8 bases agree with TRBD1. Germline CDR1 and CDR2: SGHDT and YYEEEE. The CDR3 totals 15 residues. J was trimmed by 7 bases and V by 2 bases; bases with no gene match: 10. In nucleotides, the CDR3 is TGTGCCAGCAGCTTAAGTGGACAGGGTCGAGTTGGCTACACCTTC. This sequence encodes CASSLSGQGRVGYTF.

The chain uses TRBV20-1 and TRBJ1-1; D gene ambiguous. The CDR3 contains 14 residues. Germline assignment: CDR1 DFQATT and CDR2 SNEGSKA (reference sequence). With 3 bases removed from V and 4 bases from J, the gap between germline ends came to 15 bases. CDR3 nucleotide sequence: TGCAGTGCTAGCCTCCGAGGGTGGAGCACTGAAGCTTTCTTT. This encodes CSASLRGWSTEAFF.

V usage is TRBV11-2 and J usage is TRBJ2-7; 9 nucleotides line up with TRBD2. Trimming at V came to 2 bases and at J to 5 bases, leaving 4 bases not matched to a gene. Germline V gene sequence: CDR1 SGHAT, CDR2 FQNNGV. The CDR3 is 14 amino acids. The CDR3 region has the DNA TGTGCCAGCAGCTTACTAGCGGGATCCCACGAGCAGTACTTC. Protein sequence: CASSLLAGSHEQYF.